These T cell receptor beta chains were read from a single sample in a study of blood T cell repertoires in COVID-19. The repertoire was sequenced with immunoSEQ multiplex PCR; TCRdb's copy has only in-frame clones and lacks some. The sample holds 150,000 to 200,000 clones, around 77% seen once. The material sequenced was peripheral blood. The origin of the receptors is a man between 60 and 75 years old with active or convalescent COVID-19. The CDR3 runs from the conserved cysteine through the conserved F or W. A D gene is named only where the DNA matches it firmly. Clone size is stated in some rows and not others, as once, few, many or a class when expanded.

TRBV29-1	TRBD2	.	TRBJ2-1	TGCAGCGTTGAAGATCAAAGGACTAGCGGGAGCTTGGGTGAGCAGTTCTTC	CSVEDQRTSGSLGEQFF
TRBV5-8	.	.	TRBJ2-3	TGTGCCAGCAGCCCCTTGAGAGATACGCAGTATTTT	CASSPLRDTQYF
TRBV11-3	.	once	TRBJ2-7	TGTGCCAGCAGCTTGGACTGCGAGCAGTACTTC	CASSLDCEQYF
TRBV9	.	.	TRBJ2-1	TGTGCCAGCAGCGCGGTAGGGAGGCTCAGCTCCTACAATGAGCAGTTCTTC	CASSAVGRLSSYNEQFF
TRBV6-2/TRBV6-3	.	.	TRBJ1-6	TGTGCCAGCAGTCGGGGTGGGGATTCACCCCTCCACTTT	CASSRGGDSPLHF
TRBV25-1	TRBD1	.	TRBJ2-7	TGTGCCAGCAGTAAGGGACAGGGGGCGAACGAGCAGTACTTC	CASSKGQGANEQYF
TRBV19	TRBD1	.	TRBJ1-4	TGTGCCAGTAGTAAACAGGGGGCTGCTAATGAAAAACTGTTTTTT	CASSKQGAANEKLFF
TRBV7-9	.	.	TRBJ2-5	TGTGCCAGCAGCGAGAGGGGGGAGACCCAGTACTTC	CASSERGETQYF
TRBV6-5	.	.	TRBJ1-2	TGTGCCAGCACTCTCCTGACGGGCCGGGAGGGCTACACCTTC	CASTLLTGREGYTF
TRBV24-1	TRBD2	.	TRBJ2-1	TGTGCCACCATCCCGGGACTAGCGGGCCCCCCCTCCTACAATGAGCAGTTCTTC	CATIPGLAGPPSYNEQFF
TRBV6-2/TRBV6-3	TRBD1	.	TRBJ2-3	TGTGCCAGCAGTGACAGGGACCAGTATTTT	CASSDRDQYF
TRBV5-4	TRBD2	.	TRBJ2-7	TGTGCCAGCACCTCTCGGGGGGGGTCGTACGAGCAGTACTTC	CASTSRGGSYEQYF
TRBV18	.	.	TRBJ1-5	TGTGCCAGCTCACCGAGCGGCAATCAGCCCCAGCATTTT	CASSPSGNQPQHF
TRBV27	.	.	TRBJ2-7	TGTGCCAGCAGTTCCCGACCCGGGGTCGGGCAGTACTTC	CASSSRPGVGQYF
TRBV6-2/TRBV6-3	TRBD2	.	TRBJ2-3	TGTGCCAGCAGTAAGATGACCCCCGGGACTAGCGGGAGCACAGATACGCAGTATTTT	CASSKMTPGTSGSTDTQYF
TRBV24-1	.	once	TRBJ2-7	TGTGCCACCAGTGATTCCCTGTACGAGCAGTACTTC	CATSDSLYEQYF
TRBV18	.	once	TRBJ2-4	TGTGCCAGCTCACCATCCCTTCAGTCCATTCAGTACTTC	CASSPSLQSIQYF
TRBV14	TRBD2	.	TRBJ2-1	TGTGCCAGCAGCTTCAACGTAGCGGGCTTCTACAATGAGCAGTTCTTC	CASSFNVAGFYNEQFF
TRBV18	.	.	TRBJ2-5	TGTGCCAGCTCACCACCAATGGTAGCCAAGCAGTACTTC	CASSPPMVAKQYF
TRBV7-9	TRBD2	.	TRBJ2-2	TGTGCCAGCAGCCCAGGACTAGCGGACTTTATAAACACCGGGGAGCTGTTTTTT	CASSPGLADFINTGELFF
TRBV7-2	TRBD1	.	TRBJ1-1	TGTGCCAGCAGCTTAGGGCCCAGGGGGGAAGCTTTCTTT	CASSLGPRGEAFF
TRBV7-2	.	many	TRBJ2-7	TGTGCCAGCAGCCCCTCCCGGGGTCTTGGGGGGGAGCAGTACTTC	CASSPSRGLGGEQYF